This T cell receptor (beta chain) was found in a study of shared clonotypes between healthy human individuals. Overall study findings and caveats: Naive CD4 clonotypes overlapped across a few donors at approximately 5%. Clonotypes not shared had lower generation probabilities than those common to all four donors. Sequencing depth was predicted to influence how clonotypes are shared among donors. Sampling used blood alone; tissue repertoires probably differ.

The repertoire was sequenced with immunoSEQ multiplex PCR; TCRdb's copy has only in-frame clones and lacks some. The top ten clones hold less than 0.3% of a sample with 800,000 or so clones, around 96% of them seen once. In regard to this clone: Its antigen is currently unknown. The identical CDR3 is also encoded by other nucleotide sequences in the sample.

This CDR3 comprises 13 residues. V lost 3 bases, J lost 4 bases, and 9 bases lay in between. The V gene's germline CDR1 is MNHEY and CDR2 SVGAGI. CD45RO-negative cells were positively selected for CCR7, leaving out terminally differentiated effector memory CD45RA+ cells. The clonotype comes from a man younger than 45 in good health. The rearrangement joins TRBV6-5 to TRBJ1-1; the D gene is possibly TRBD1 (6 bases). The material sequenced was naive CD8+ T cells sorted from blood. This chain's CDR3 is CASSYQGRTEAFF. In nucleotides, the CDR3 is TGTGCCAGCAGTTATCAGGGGCGCACTGAAGCTTTCTTT.